This T cell receptor (beta chain) came from a study of blood T cell repertoires in COVID-19. How the authors handled the data: Reference gene primer amplification gave nucleated cell count estimates. TCRdb's table, derived via immunoSEQ multiplex PCR, lists solely in-frame clones and lacks some. That table supplies the V and J calls and clone size; D and trimming were determined from the DNA. Seen here are 95,000 to 150,000 clones, 74% observed once, and the top ten hold about 6.3%. The Seattle patients joined while their infection was active and were tracked longitudinally afterward. The CDR3 covers 15 residues. Germline-derived CDR1 and CDR2 are MDHEN and SYDVKM. The V and J ends lost 6 bases and 0 bases respectively, with 12 bases between them.

The material sequenced was peripheral blood. V is TRBV28 and J is TRBJ1-5; no firm D call. The TCR sequence derives from a man older than 75 with COVID-19, enrolled during active disease. The CDR3 coding sequence is TGTGCCAGCAGGGCACACAAGTATAGCAATCAGCCCCAGCATTTT. This translates into CASRAHKYSNQPQHF.